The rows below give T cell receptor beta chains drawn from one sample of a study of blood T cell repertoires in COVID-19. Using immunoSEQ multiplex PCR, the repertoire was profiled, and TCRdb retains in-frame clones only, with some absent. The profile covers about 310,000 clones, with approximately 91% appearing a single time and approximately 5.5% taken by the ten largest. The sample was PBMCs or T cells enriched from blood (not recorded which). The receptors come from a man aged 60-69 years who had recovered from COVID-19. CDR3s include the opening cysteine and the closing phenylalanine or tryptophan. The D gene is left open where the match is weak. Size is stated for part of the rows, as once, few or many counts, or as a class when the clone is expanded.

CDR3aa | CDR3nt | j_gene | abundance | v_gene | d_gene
CASSIRDQQPQHF | TGTGCCAGTAGTATCAGGGATCAGCAGCCCCAGCATTTT | TRBJ1-5 | NA | TRBV19 | NA
CASSIEGQGFAGELFF | TGTGCCAGTAGTATAGAGGGACAGGGCTTCGCCGGGGAGCTGTTTTTT | TRBJ2-2 | NA | TRBV19 | TRBD1
CAISRQGSSGSDNEQFF | TGTGCCATCAGTCGACAGGGCTCTAGCGGGAGTGACAATGAGCAGTTCTTC | TRBJ2-1 | NA | TRBV10-3 | TRBD2
CASSINKGRQNEQYF | TGTGCCAGTAGTATCAATAAGGGGCGTCAGAACGAGCAGTACTTC | TRBJ2-7 | NA | TRBV19 | NA
CSVQGQQSYEQYF | TGCAGCGTTCAGGGACAGCAATCCTACGAGCAGTACTTC | TRBJ2-7 | NA | TRBV29-1 | TRBD1
CASSIRDSSYEQYF | TGTGCCAGCAGCATCCGGGACAGTTCCTACGAGCAGTACTTC | TRBJ2-7 | NA | TRBV7-4 | TRBD1
CASSLEGTSGREKFF | TGTGCCAGCAGCTTAGAGGGGACTAGCGGGAGGGAGAAGTTCTTC | TRBJ2-1 | NA | TRBV7-2 | TRBD2
CASSPPATGAQETQYF | TGTGCCAGCTCACCACCAGCGACAGGGGCCCAAGAGACCCAGTACTTC | TRBJ2-5 | NA | TRBV18 | TRBD1
CASGATGRDQPQHF | TGTGCCAGCGGTGCGACAGGGCGGGACCAGCCCCAGCATTTT | TRBJ1-5 | once | TRBV28 | TRBD1
CATSSEQGLQETEAFF | TGTGCCACCAGCAGCGAGCAGGGCCTACAGGAAACTGAAGCTTTCTTT | TRBJ1-1 | NA | TRBV15 | NA
CAWRRPIGAGNEKLFF | TGTGCCTGGAGACGGCCCATAGGGGCAGGGAATGAAAAACTGTTTTTT | TRBJ1-4 | NA | TRBV30 | NA
CASSQESAGKYIQYF | TGTGCCAGCAGCCAAGAGTCAGCAGGGAAGTACATTCAGTACTTC | TRBJ2-4 | NA | TRBV4-2 | NA
CASSPLWGRDGYTF | TGTGCCAGCAGCCCGCTGTGGGGGCGGGATGGCTACACCTTC | TRBJ1-2 | once | TRBV5-8 | NA
CASSSPGLAIYEQYF | TGTGCCAGCAGCTCTCCGGGACTAGCGATATACGAGCAGTACTTC | TRBJ2-7 | NA | TRBV5-5 | TRBD2
CASSSGGRPFNEQFF | TGTGCCAGCAGTTCTGGGGGGAGGCCCTTCAATGAGCAGTTCTTC | TRBJ2-1 | NA | TRBV6-5 | NA
CASGFGQNTEAFF | TGTGCCAGCGGCTTCGGACAGAACACTGAAGCTTTCTTT | TRBJ1-1 | once | TRBV6-5 | NA
CASSPGTRGTDTQYF | TGTGCCAGCAGCCCCGGGACAAGGGGCACAGATACGCAGTATTTT | TRBJ2-3 | NA | TRBV7-3 | NA
CASSPDRGTNEKLFF | TGTGCCAGTAGTCCGGACAGGGGAACTAATGAAAAACTGTTTTTT | TRBJ1-4 | NA | TRBV19 | TRBD1
CASSLGTSGALEQFF | TGCGCCAGCAGCTTGGGGACATCTGGGGCGTTGGAGCAGTTCTTC | TRBJ2-1 | once | TRBV5-1 | NA
CAWSPGLAGAPKYEQYF | TGTGCCTGGAGTCCGGGACTAGCGGGAGCCCCCAAATACGAGCAGTACTTC | TRBJ2-7 | NA | TRBV30 | TRBD2
CASSVQGRGDNEQFF | TGTGCCAGCAGTGTACAGGGGCGAGGGGACAATGAGCAGTTCTTC | TRBJ2-1 | NA | TRBV2 | TRBD1
CASSRSGRAWYEQFF | TGTGCCAGCAGTCGTAGCGGGAGGGCTTGGTATGAGCAGTTCTTC | TRBJ2-1 | NA | TRBV28 | TRBD2
CASSSIQGTNEKLFF | TGTGCCAGCAGCTCCATACAGGGCACTAATGAAAAACTGTTTTTT | TRBJ1-4 | few | TRBV7-2 | NA
CAISESGTGGLNQPQHF | TGTGCCATCAGTGAGTCGGGGACAGGGGGACTCAATCAGCCCCAGCATTTT | TRBJ1-5 | once | TRBV10-3 | TRBD1
CASSLTGTGAEAFF | TGTGCCAGCAGCTTAACGGGGACGGGAGCTGAAGCTTTCTTT | TRBJ1-1 | few | TRBV7-3 | NA
CASSLDSGNQPQHF | TGCGCCAGCAGCTTAGACAGCGGCAATCAGCCCCAGCATTTT | TRBJ1-5 | NA | TRBV5-1 | NA
CATSDPLWRGGAGTDTQYF | TGTGCCACCAGTGATCCCCTCTGGAGAGGGGGGGCTGGGACAGATACGCAGTATTTT | TRBJ2-3 | NA | TRBV24-1 | NA
CASSSPVLQYF | TGTGCCAGCAGTTCCCCCGTCCTACAGTACTTC | TRBJ2-5 | NA | TRBV28 | NA